A single sample gave rise to the 16 T cell receptor beta chains below, sequenced in a study of cytomegalovirus exposure and HLA in healthy donors. PCR amplification relied on 60 Vbeta primers (plus 13 Jbeta primers). Profiling relied on immunoSEQ multiplex PCR, and the TCRdb table lists in-frame clones only, not all of them. The sample lists roughly 200,000 clones; 73% were seen once. Sequencing used PBMCs. The receptors originated from a woman in her thirties in good health and CMV-seronegative.

The chain uses TRBV4-1 and TRBJ2-5; no definite D call. Germline V gene lookup returns CDR1 MGHRA and CDR2 YSYEKL. The ends were cut back, 0 bases at V and 0 bases at J, with 14 bases in the middle. CDR3 length: 17 amino acids. In DNA, the CDR3 is TGCGCCAGCAGCCAAGATAGCTTCCAGACGTACCAAGAGACCCAGTACTTC. This sequence encodes CASSQDSFQTYQETQYF.

The gene calls are TRBV2 and TRBJ2-4; perhaps TRBD1 as D (5 bases). Germline CDR1 and CDR2: SNHLY and FYNNEI. V was pared by 2 bases and J by 4 bases, with 24 bases between. CDR3 length: 19 amino acids. The CDR3: CASSELAGFLGDRKNIQYF. The DNA for the CDR3 is TGTGCCAGCAGTGAATTGGCAGGGTTTCTCGGTGATAGGAAAAACATTCAGTACTTC. The whole variable domain, remainder taken from reference TRBV2 and TRBJ2-4, is EPEVTQTPSHQVTQMGQEVILRCVPISNHLYFYWYRQILGQKVEFLVSFYNNEISEKSEIFDDQFSVERPDGSNFTLKIRSTKLEDSAMYFCASSELAGFLGDRKNIQYFGAGTRLSVL.

The V gene is TRBV19, the J gene TRBJ2-5; D might be TRBD2 (5 bases). The CDR3 length is 12 residues. V was pared by 8 bases and J by 2 bases, with 9 bases between. The germline CDR1 and CDR2 sequences are LNHDA and SQIVND (reference sequence). The CDR3 bases are TGTGCCAGTGGGGAGCAACAAGAGACCCAGTACTTC. Its protein product is CASGEQQETQYF.

The chain recombines TRBV7-8 with TRBJ2-7; possibly TRBD1 for D (6 bases). Germline values: CDR1 SGHVS, CDR2 FQNEAQ. The ends were cut back, 5 bases at V and 2 bases at J, with 13 bases in the middle. There are 14 residues in the CDR3. CDR3 in DNA: TGTGCCAGCAGCAACCCAACAGGGCCCTACGAGCAGTACTTC. Amino acid sequence: CASSNPTGPYEQYF.

The rearrangement joins TRBV6-5 to TRBJ1-4; 9 bases align to TRBD1. V lost 7 bases and J lost 6; bases outside the gene matches: 9. This CDR3 is 15 amino acids long. Germline loops: CDR1 MNHEY, CDR2 SVGAGI. The CDR3: CASTTSRTGDEKLFF. The CDR3 region has the DNA TGTGCCAGCACCACTTCCCGGACAGGGGATGAAAAACTGTTTTTT.

This sequence joins TRBV6-5 and TRBJ1-1, with 11 nucleotides matching TRBD1. Germline values: CDR1 MNHEY, CDR2 SVGAGI. After removal of 6 bases from V and 3 bases from J, the junction contained 3 bases not matched to a gene. The CDR3 length is 14 residues. As DNA, the CDR3 is TGTGCCAGCAGCGTGGACAGGGGGCACACTGAAGCTTTCTTT. Amino acid sequence: CASSVDRGHTEAFF.

The V gene is TRBV9, the J gene TRBJ2-1, with 9 bases fitting TRBD2. The CDR3 totals 14 residues. With V trimmed by 4 bases and J by 5 bases, 4 bases remained unmatched. The germline gives CDR1 SGDLS, CDR2 YYNGEE. The CDR3: CASSTGLANNEQFF. DNA for the CDR3: TGTGCCAGCAGCACCGGACTAGCGAACAATGAGCAGTTCTTC.

This clone was seen a handful of times. For the CDR3, the DNA is TGTGCCAGCAGGCGGATGATCTCTGGGGCCAACGTCCTGACTTTC. Amino acid sequence: CASRRMISGANVLTF. This chain connects TRBV2 to TRBJ2-6; D gene unclear. V was shortened by 6 bases and J by 0 bases, with 9 bases between the two germline ends. Germline values: CDR1 SNHLY, CDR2 FYNNEI. CDR3 length: 15 amino acids.

The genes are TRBV9 and TRBJ1-6; 7 nucleotides agree with TRBD1. V lost 2 bases, J lost 5 bases, and 4 bases stayed unmatched. CDR3 size: 15 residues. Germline V gives CDR1 SGDLS, CDR2 YYNGEE. The CDR3 DNA is TGTGCCAGCAGCGTCCGGACAGGCGATAATTCACCCCTCCACTTT. Translating gives CASSVRTGDNSPLHF.

The chain employs TRBV6-5 and TRBJ1-5; no reliable D call. The V and J ends lost 2 bases and 0 bases respectively, with 5 bases between them. Germline CDR1 is MNHEY and CDR2 is SVGAGI. This CDR3 region has 14 residues. CDR3 nucleotide sequence: TGTGCCAGCAGTTACCGCAGTAGCAATCAGCCCCAGCATTTT. Translating gives CASSYRSSNQPQHF.

This chain connects TRBV4-3 to TRBJ2-7; maybe TRBD2 (6 bases). Trimming took 0 bases from V and 3 from J, leaving 15 bases between them. This CDR3 has 16 amino acids. In germline, CDR1 is LGHNA, CDR2 YSLEER. For the CDR3, the DNA is TGCGCCAGCAGCCAAGATCGGAGGGGCGGTAACTACGAGCAGTACTTC. Its translation: CASSQDRRGGNYEQYF.

This clone was observed a handful of times. This sequence joins TRBV5-1 and TRBJ1-4, with a possible D match to TRBD1 (5 bases). Germline assignment: CDR1 SGHRS and CDR2 YFSETQ. The CDR3 is made up of 15 amino acids. V dropped 4 bases and J dropped 6 bases, with 16 bases sitting between them. The CDR3 sequence: CASSPQGAGDEKLFF. In nucleotides, the CDR3 is TGCGCCAGCAGCCCTCAGGGCGCAGGCGATGAAAAACTGTTTTTT.

The chain joins TRBV5-6 to TRBJ1-5, with unresolved D. The CDR3 covers 13 residues. V lost 4 bases to trimming and J lost 1 base, with 6 bases between them. Germline V lookup: CDR1 SGHDT, CDR2 YYEEEE. The CDR3 sequence: CASSPGSNQPQHF. In DNA form, the CDR3 reads TGTGCCAGCAGCCCGGGGAGCAATCAGCCCCAGCATTTT.

The CDR3 sequence is CSVAAGGYDTGELFF. The CDR3 nucleotides read TGCAGCGTTGCAGCGGGAGGATACGACACCGGGGAGCTGTTTTTT. This sequence joins TRBV29-1 and TRBJ2-2, with 9 bases lining up with TRBD2. CDR3 length: 15 residues. V was pared by 4 bases and J by 3 bases, with 6 bases of the junction left unmatched. From germline, CDR1 is SQVTM and CDR2 ANQGSEA.

This clone has only a few counts. J is TRBJ2-7 and V is TRBV13; D gene ambiguous. The germline gives CDR1 PRHDT, CDR2 FYEKMQ (reference sequence). This CDR3 spans 14 amino acids. Trimming shortened V by 6 bases and J by 4 bases, and 16 bases separated the two germline ends. CDR3 amino acids: CASSFGQVEYEQYF. The CDR3 DNA is TGTGCCAGCAGTTTTGGGCAGGTTGAGTACGAGCAGTACTTC.

The J gene is TRBJ2-1, the V gene TRBV6-5; D unresolved. Germline CDR1 MNHEY, CDR2 SVGAGI. The CDR3 is 14 residues long. V shed 4 bases and J shed 5 bases, with 12 bases lying between them. The CDR3 DNA is TGTGCCAGCAGTTCCCCGACAAAAAACAATGAGCAGTTCTTC. Encoded protein: CASSSPTKNNEQFF.